The clone carrying this T cell receptor (beta chain) has just a few counts. What it recognizes is unknown. Then a second PCR, running about 7 to 11 cycles, was carried out with a sample-barcoded 5' primer and a J-beta primer mix. TCRdb reanalysed the 5' RACE reads using MiXCR and keeps one entry per CDR3 protein. The sample lists more than 750,000 distinct CDR3 sequences; just under 30% were seen once. This entry comes from a study of blood T cells in healthy people across ages. The V gene lost 10 bases and the J gene lost 11 bases, with 20 bases spanning the gap. CDR3 length equals 12 residues. Germline CDR1 is MDHEN and CDR2 is SYDVKM. Whole-study results and caveats: Older age went with lower TCR beta diversity per million T cells, in a roughly linear way. Donor CMV infection status was unknown, possibly confounding age-related changes in expanded clonotypes.

The same specimen was also included in a second study, on T cells of mothers and their children.

The chain carries TRBV28 and TRBJ2-5; D might be TRBD1 (5 bases). Material for sequencing was blood. The receptor was isolated from a woman aged 40 to 49 in good health. The CDR3 nucleotides are TGTGCCATCCGCCAGGGTTCCTACGTGCAGTACTTC. It encodes CAIRQGSYVQYF.